This is a list of T cell receptor beta chains from one sample in a study of blood T cell repertoires in COVID-19. The method was immunoSEQ multiplex PCR; TCRdb's version includes in-frame clones alone and lacks a portion of them. This table has roughly 90,000 clones, about 80% appearing once. Specimen: peripheral blood. These receptors came from an older woman with acute or convalescent COVID-19. Both conserved end residues are part of each CDR3. D genes are given only for firm matches. Only part of the rows carry a size: once, few, many, or a class if the clone is expanded.

>TRBV7-3|NA|TRBJ2-5|NA
CASSPSPQETQYF
TGTGCCAGCAGCCCATCCCCCCAAGAGACCCAGTACTTC
>TRBV19|NA|TRBJ2-7|TRBD1
CASGPTGTGAYEQYF
TGTGCCAGTGGGCCGACCGGGACAGGGGCCTACGAGCAGTACTTC
>TRBV10-3|NA|TRBJ2-1|TRBD1
CAIRNGQGADEQFF
TGTGCCATCAGAAACGGACAGGGGGCGGATGAGCAGTTCTTC
>TRBV19|NA|TRBJ2-1|TRBD2
CASSFGAGVGDEQFF
TGTGCCAGCAGCTTCGGGGCGGGAGTGGGGGATGAGCAGTTCTTC
>TRBV4-1|few|TRBJ1-5|NA
CASSQAALQPQHF
TGCGCCAGCAGCCAAGCTGCGCTTCAGCCCCAGCATTTT
>TRBV6-1|NA|TRBJ2-7|NA
CASSEGAGTRFYEQYF
TGTGCCAGCAGTGAAGGGGCGGGGACCCGATTCTACGAGCAGTACTTC
>TRBV4-3|NA|TRBJ1-6|TRBD1
CASSPGQNSPLHF
TGCGCCAGCAGCCCGGGACAGAATTCACCCCTCCACTTT
>TRBV9|NA|TRBJ1-2|TRBD1
CASSIGTGEFLRGYTF
TGTGCCAGCAGCATCGGGACAGGGGAGTTTCTACGGGGCTACACCTTC
>TRBV7-9|NA|TRBJ1-3|TRBD1
CASSLTGTGRSGNTIYF
TGTGCCAGCAGCTTGACCGGGACAGGGAGATCTGGAAACACCATATATTTT
>TRBV7-6|NA|TRBJ2-5|NA
CASSPQPRQGGETQYF
TGTGCCAGCAGCCCCCAACCCAGGCAGGGAGGCGAGACCCAGTACTTC
>TRBV11-2|NA|TRBJ2-3|TRBD2
CASSLETSGDTQYF
TGTGCCAGCAGCTTAGAGACTAGCGGGGATACGCAGTATTTT
>TRBV5-6|NA|TRBJ1-2|TRBD1
CASSSRGRVNYGYTF
TGTGCCAGCAGTTCCAGGGGGCGAGTGAACTATGGCTACACCTTC
>TRBV6-6|NA|TRBJ2-5|TRBD2
CASTKLAGGVQETQYF
TGTGCCAGCACCAAACTAGCGGGAGGGGTTCAAGAGACCCAGTACTTC
>TRBV21-1|NA|TRBJ2-2|NA
CASSIKGEESTGELFF
TGTGCCAGCAGCATAAAAGGAGAGGAGAGTACCGGGGAGCTGTTTTTT
>TRBV7-2|NA|TRBJ1-1|NA
CASSLKGLGGGTEAFF
TGTGCCAGCAGCTTAAAGGGACTCGGGGGGGGCACTGAAGCTTTCTTT
>TRBV11-3|NA|TRBJ2-5|NA
CASSLGSQRTRETQYF
TGTGCCAGCAGCTTAGGTAGCCAACGAACCAGAGAGACCCAGTACTTC
>TRBV6-5|NA|TRBJ2-3|TRBD2
CASSSYSGKTRGTQYF
TGTGCCAGCAGTTCATATAGCGGGAAAACAAGGGGGACGCAGTATTTT
>TRBV5-1|NA|TRBJ1-4|NA
CASRESQGNEKLFF
TGCGCCAGCCGCGAGAGCCAGGGGAATGAAAAACTGTTTTTT
>TRBV5-3|NA|TRBJ1-1|TRBD1
CARSQTGARTEAFF
TGTGCCAGAAGTCAGACAGGGGCCCGCACTGAAGCTTTCTTT
>TRBV6-5|NA|TRBJ1-2|NA
CAAGGGIDRGYTF
TGTGCCGCGGGGGGAGGGATCGATCGTGGCTACACCTTC
>TRBV7-6|NA|TRBJ1-1|TRBD1
CASSPGTALAPNTEAFF
TGTGCCAGCAGCCCCGGGACAGCCCTGGCACCGAACACTGAAGCTTTCTTT
>TRBV6-1|NA|TRBJ2-4|TRBD2
CASSEQGRGENIQYF
TGTGCCAGCAGTGAACAGGGCCGGGGGGAAAACATTCAGTACTTC
>TRBV6-5|NA|TRBJ1-1|NA
CASTKQSMNTEAFF
TGTGCCAGCACCAAACAGAGCATGAACACTGAAGCTTTCTTT
>TRBV9|few|TRBJ1-1|TRBD1
CASSVGQELSEAFF
TGTGCCAGCAGCGTGGGACAGGAGCTATCTGAAGCTTTCTTT
>TRBV7-8|NA|TRBJ1-5|TRBD1
CASSRDRVQPQHF
TGTGCCAGCAGCCGCGACAGGGTTCAGCCCCAGCATTTT
>TRBV2|NA|TRBJ2-6|NA
CASSYTRAGANVLTF
TGTGCCAGCAGCTATACGAGGGCTGGGGCCAACGTCCTGACTTTC
>TRBV21-1|NA|TRBJ1-1|NA
CASSSPGTGGPTEAFF
TGTGCCAGCAGTTCCCCCGGGACAGGCGGTCCGACTGAAGCTTTCTTT
>TRBV5-1|NA|TRBJ2-7|NA
CASSLVQGIGEQYF
TGCGCCAGCAGCTTGGTTCAGGGTATTGGTGAGCAGTACTTC
>TRBV6-5|few|TRBJ2-2|NA
CASRPDRTNTGELFF
TGTGCCAGCAGACCAGACAGGACGAACACCGGGGAGCTGTTTTTT
>TRBV11-2|NA|TRBJ2-1|TRBD2
CASSWGGEQFF
TGTGCCAGCAGCTGGGGGGGGGAGCAGTTCTTC
>TRBV4-1|NA|TRBJ2-1|NA
CASSQDPGASWNEQFF
TGCGCCAGCAGCCAAGATCCAGGGGCTAGCTGGAATGAGCAGTTCTTC
>TRBV10-2|NA|TRBJ1-5|TRBD1
CASAGQAGQPQHF
TGCGCCAGCGCCGGACAGGCGGGGCAGCCCCAGCATTTT
>TRBV9|NA|TRBJ2-1|NA
CASSLRGGDEQFF
TGTGCCAGCAGCCTTAGGGGTGGGGATGAGCAGTTCTTC
>TRBV28|NA|TRBJ1-2|NA
CASSLTGRNYGYTF
TGTGCCAGCTCCCTCACAGGGCGCAACTATGGCTACACCTTC
>TRBV24-1|NA|TRBJ2-1|TRBD2
CATSDQGLAGRGYNEQFF
TGTGCCACCAGTGACCAGGGACTAGCGGGGAGGGGATACAATGAGCAGTTCTTC
>TRBV2|NA|TRBJ2-3|NA
CASLERRKNTDTQYF
TGTGCCAGCCTAGAAAGGCGTAAGAACACAGATACGCAGTATTTT
>TRBV12-3/TRBV12-4|NA|TRBJ1-2|NA
CASSLVTGKSTF
TGTGCCAGCAGTTTAGTGACAGGAAAAAGCACCTTC
>TRBV27|NA|TRBJ1-1|TRBD1
CASSPTGAQATEAFF
TGTGCCAGCAGTCCGACAGGGGCCCAGGCCACTGAAGCTTTCTTT
>TRBV27|NA|TRBJ2-7|TRBD1
CASSLSPGTGVEQYF
TGTGCCAGCAGTTTATCTCCCGGGACAGGGGTTGAGCAGTACTTC
>TRBV30|NA|TRBJ1-3|TRBD1
CAWVDRAGNTIYF
TGTGCCTGGGTTGACAGGGCTGGAAACACCATATATTTT
>TRBV2|NA|TRBJ2-6|NA
CASWGRVGSGANVLTF
TGTGCCAGCTGGGGCAGGGTCGGCAGTGGGGCCAACGTCCTGACTTTC
>TRBV19|once|TRBJ1-6|NA
CASKTQGRNNSPLHF
TGTGCCAGTAAAACACAGGGAAGGAATAATTCACCCCTCCACTTT
>TRBV2|NA|TRBJ2-6|NA
CASIRGGAGANVLTF
TGTGCCAGCATAAGGGGGGGCGCTGGGGCCAACGTCCTGACTTTC
>TRBV7-3|NA|TRBJ2-1|TRBD2
CASSPSGSSYNEQFF
TGTGCCAGCAGCCCGAGCGGGAGCTCCTACAATGAGCAGTTCTTC
>TRBV28|NA|TRBJ1-1|NA
CASSPQGRALTEAFF
TGTGCCAGCAGCCCCCAGGGCAGGGCACTCACTGAAGCTTTCTTT
>TRBV7-9|NA|TRBJ1-2|TRBD1
CASSPGDRDAYGYTF
TGTGCCAGCAGCCCAGGGGACAGGGACGCCTATGGCTACACCTTC
>TRBV7-6|NA|TRBJ2-3|TRBD2
CASSRGGAGSTDTQYF
TGTGCCAGCAGCCGCGGGGGAGCGGGAAGCACAGATACGCAGTATTTT
>TRBV24-1|NA|TRBJ2-4|NA
CATSDTGAKNIQYF
TGTGCCACCAGTGATACGGGGGCCAAAAACATTCAGTACTTC